These T cell receptor beta chains were read from a single sample in a study of shared T cell receptors in the human thymus. The protocol was immunoSEQ multiplex PCR, while the TCRdb copy is restricted to in-frame clones and leaves out a portion. The sample contains 630,000 or so clones, around 87% of which appear only once. The data also belong to a second study, concerning human thymus T cells.

The sample was thymocytes. The receptors originated from a boy younger than two with a congenital heart defect. Both conserved end residues are part of each CDR3. A D gene is named only where the DNA matches it firmly. Size tells how often a clone was seen (once, few, many) or the class of an expanded clone, and some rows leave it out.

d_gene	j_gene	v_gene	abundance	CDR3nt	CDR3aa
TRBD1	TRBJ1-2	TRBV7-6	once	TGTGCCAGCAGTTTGCGCCGGGACAGGGAGAAATACTTC	CASSLRRDREKYF
TRBD2	TRBJ2-3	TRBV4-1	.	TGCGCCAACAGCCCCAGACAGGGACTAGCCCGAATAGAGGGCACAGATACGCAGTATTTT	CANSPRQGLARIEGTDTQYF
.	TRBJ2-1	TRBV28	once	TGTGCCAGCAGTCCCCTCCGGGAGAAAGAGATCAATGAGCAGTTCTTC	CASSPLREKEINEQFF
TRBD1	TRBJ1-1	TRBV7-9	.	TGTGCCAGCAGCATCAACAGGGGTAGGAAGACTGAAGCTTTCTTT	CASSINRGRKTEAFF
.	TRBJ2-1	TRBV14	few	TGTGCCAGCAGCCAAGTTACCCTAGCCAATGAGCAGTTCTTC	CASSQVTLANEQFF
TRBD1	TRBJ2-7	TRBV10-3	.	TGTGCCATCAGTGATCAGTGGACAGGAGCCTACGAGCAGTACTTC	CAISDQWTGAYEQYF
TRBD2	TRBJ2-4	TRBV5-1	few	TGCGCCAGCAGCTCGGTGGAGAAGCGGGAGGGTAAAAACATTCAGTACTTC	CASSSVEKREGKNIQYF
.	TRBJ1-5	TRBV30	once	TGTGCCTGGAGTGTACGGGGGTTTAATCAGCCCCAGCATTTT	CAWSVRGFNQPQHF
.	TRBJ2-2	TRBV5-6	.	TGTGCCAGCAACTCGGGGGACACCGGGGAGCTGTTTTTT	CASNSGDTGELFF
TRBD1	TRBJ1-2	TRBV28	.	TGTGCCAGCAGTCCGCCCTTTGACAGGGTAGTATACACCTTC	CASSPPFDRVVYTF
.	TRBJ1-2	TRBV4-2	.	TGTGCCAGCAGCCCTTTTACGGACAGCTTTAACTATGGCTACACCTTC	CASSPFTDSFNYGYTF
.	TRBJ2-7	TRBV5-1	.	TGCGCCAGCAGAGGGGCTAGCGCCCACGAGCAGTACTTC	CASRGASAHEQYF
.	TRBJ2-2	TRBV6-4	.	TGTGCCAGCAGTGACCTTCCGATAGAGGTCCGGAACACCGGGGAGCTGTTTTTT	CASSDLPIEVRNTGELFF
TRBD1	TRBJ2-5	TRBV2	.	TGTGCCAGCACGGGACAGACGGGAGAGACCCAGTACTTC	CASTGQTGETQYF
.	TRBJ1-1	TRBV7-9	.	TGTGCCAGCAGCTCGATCGGGGCAGGGGCTCCCGATATAGGAGCTTTCTTT	CASSSIGAGAPDIGAFF
TRBD1	TRBJ1-1	TRBV7-9	.	TGTGCCAGCAGCTTAGGACAGGGGGAGAACACTGAAGCTTTCTTT	CASSLGQGENTEAFF
TRBD2	TRBJ2-3	TRBV27	.	TGTGCCAGCAATCCACCCGGCGGGGGGGCCGGGACGGCAGATACGCAGTATTTT	CASNPPGGGAGTADTQYF
.	TRBJ2-1	TRBV4-1	.	TGCGCCAGCAGCCAAGAGAGGGAGTTGTTCTTC	CASSQERELFF
.	TRBJ1-2	TRBV5-1	.	TGCGCCAGCAGCTTGGGGGGGGGCCGTGGCTACACCTTC	CASSLGGGRGYTF
.	TRBJ2-4	TRBV15	few	TGTGCCACCAGCAGAGAAGTCGCTTGCGATCTTCTAGCCAAAAACATTCAGTACTTC	CATSREVACDLLAKNIQYF
TRBD1	TRBJ2-7	TRBV9	once	TGTGCCAGCAGCTCCGGAGGTGGACAGGACAAATCCTACGAGCAGTACTTC	CASSSGGGQDKSYEQYF
TRBD1	TRBJ1-4	TRBV5-1	.	TGCGCCAGCAGCCAAAGGACAGGGAGGAGGGCAACTAATGAAAAACTGTTTTTT	CASSQRTGRRATNEKLFF
.	TRBJ2-5	TRBV6-5	once	TGTGCCAGCAGTTTATTGGTGGAGGGAGAGACCCAGTACTTC	CASSLLVEGETQYF
.	TRBJ2-3	TRBV5-6	.	TGTGCCAGCAGCACTGGACTCCCCCCGGATACGCAGTATTTT	CASSTGLPPDTQYF
.	TRBJ2-5	TRBV30	.	TGTGCCTGGAGTGTGGGCAAAGAGACCCAGTACTTC	CAWSVGKETQYF